This entry concerns a single T cell receptor (beta chain). This entry comes from a study of blood T cell repertoires in COVID-19. The CDR3 length is 11 residues. With 5 bases removed from V and 4 bases from J, the gap between germline ends came to 6 bases. Germline V CDR1 and CDR2: SGHVS, FQNEAQ. This table comes from immunoSEQ multiplex PCR, and its TCRdb copy is limited to in-frame clones, with some not included. The table records about 46,000 clones, about 86% of them present only once. The chain uses TRBV7-8 and TRBJ2-7; possible D gene TRBD2, 5 bases. Source material: PBMCs or T cells enriched from blood (not recorded which). The sequence came from a woman aged 45 to 65 who had recovered from COVID-19. CDR3: CASSRLYEQYF. CDR3 nucleotide sequence: TGTGCCAGCAGCCGACTATACGAGCAGTACTTC.